This entry lists 21 T cell receptor beta chains sequenced from one sample in a study of shared clonotypes between healthy human individuals. This table comes from immunoSEQ multiplex PCR, and its TCRdb copy is limited to in-frame clones, with some not included. The table has over 2 million clones, approximately 90% seen once. Sequencing used naive CD4+ T cells from PBMCs. Subset of the sample: CD45RA+ positively selected. Receptors were obtained from a man younger than 30 in good health. Some clones in this sample may be carry-over from other donors' samples.

The V gene is TRBV5-4, the J gene TRBJ2-7; TRBD1 matches 7 bases. The junction had 3 bases not matched to a gene; V was cut back by 4 bases and J by 2 bases. In germline, CDR1 is SGHNT, CDR2 YYREEE (reference sequence). The CDR3 totals 13 residues. CDR3 loop: CASSPGGPYEQYF. The CDR3 nucleotides read TGTGCCAGCAGCCCAGGGGGACCCTACGAGCAGTACTTC.

The genes are TRBV29-1 and TRBJ1-1; D is ambiguous. V was clipped by 5 bases and J by 1 base, with 14 bases between them. CDR1 and CDR2 (germline): SQVTM, ANQGSEA. The CDR3 runs to 14 residues. The CDR3 spells CSVLLYSRNTEAFF. The CDR3 DNA reads TGCAGCGTTCTTCTCTACAGTAGGAACACTGAAGCTTTCTTT.

The V gene is TRBV4-1, the J gene TRBJ2-6; D is perhaps TRBD2 (5 bases). V gave up 4 bases and J gave up 0 bases, with 10 bases separating them. The germline V gene has CDR1 MGHRA and CDR2 YSYEKL. The CDR3 spans 16 residues. CDR3: CASSPVGNSGANVLTF. The CDR3 DNA reads TGCGCCAGCAGCCCCGTCGGGAACTCTGGGGCCAACGTCCTGACTTTC.

The rearrangement uses TRBV7-9 and TRBJ2-4; D gene unclear. The V and J ends lost 1 base and 0 bases respectively, with 7 bases between them. The CDR3 consists of 15 residues. CDR1 and CDR2 from the germline V gene are SEHNR and FQNEAQ (reference sequence). The CDR3 DNA reads TGTGCCAGCAGCTTAGTGGAGTTAGCCAAAAACATTCAGTACTTC. It is translated as CASSLVELAKNIQYF.

The chain has TRBV2 and TRBJ2-1; D is unclear. Germline CDR1 is SNHLY and CDR2 is FYNNEI. CDR3 length: 13 residues. CDR3 nucleotide sequence: TGTGCGCTGAAGCGAGGTTCCTACAATGAGCAGTTCTTC. Translation gives CALKRGSYNEQFF.

The rearrangement joins TRBV19 to TRBJ1-4; no firm D call. Germline CDR1 and CDR2: LNHDA and SQIVND (reference sequence). The CDR3 covers 15 residues. Trimming pared 7 bases from V and 0 bases from J, leaving 12 bases between. The CDR3 protein is CASKGQLATNEKLFF. The DNA for the CDR3 is TGTGCCAGTAAAGGCCAGCTTGCAACTAATGAAAAACTGTTTTTT.

The rearrangement uses TRBV28 and TRBJ1-5; 10 bases line up with TRBD1. Trimming cost V 3 bases and J 3 bases; bases outside gene matches: 5. This CDR3 has 16 amino acids. The germline V gene encodes CDR1 MDHEN and CDR2 SYDVKM. CDR3 protein: CASSFRDRGYNQPQHF. The CDR3 DNA follows: TGTGCCAGCAGTTTCCGGGACAGGGGCTACAATCAGCCCCAGCATTTT.

This clone was seen only once. This chain uses TRBV7-3 with TRBJ1-1, with 10 bases aligning to TRBD1. V was pared by 3 bases and J by 5 bases, with 9 bases of the junction left unmatched. Germline loops: CDR1 SGHTA, CDR2 FQGTGA. The CDR3 runs 16 residues. The CDR3 DNA reads as TGTGCCAGCAGCTTCGGGACAGGGGTGGGGAGGACTGAAGCTTTCTTT. As protein: CASSFGTGVGRTEAFF.

A note on this clone: Other nucleotide sequences from this sample produce the same CDR3. The chain is built from TRBV18 and TRBJ1-1; D is ambiguous. V was trimmed by 0 bases and J by 8 bases, leaving 10 bases between them. This CDR3 contains 13 residues. The germline V gene encodes CDR1 KGHSH and CDR2 LQKENI. CDR3 region: CASSPPSLTEAFF. The CDR3 nucleotides read TGTGCCAGCTCACCACCCAGTCTAACCGAAGCTTTCTTT.

Notes on this clone: Other DNA sequences in this sample translate to the same CDR3. The V gene is TRBV5-1, the J gene TRBJ1-1, with unresolved D. Germline CDR1 and CDR2: SGHRS and YFSETQ. This CDR3 region has 13 residues. Trimming took off 0 bases at V and 2 bases at J, with 5 bases between the two ends. CDR3 bases: TGCGCCAGCAGCTTGGACAGTAACACTGAAGCTTTCTTT. Translating gives CASSLDSNTEAFF.

V gene TRBV29-1 combines with J gene TRBJ1-4; 8 nucleotides agree with TRBD1. Germline-derived CDR1 and CDR2 are SQVTM and ANQGSEA. This CDR3 is 14 amino acids long. J lost 10 bases, V lost 3 bases, and 10 bases had no gene match. CDR3 in amino acids: CSVDLDRGPGKLFF. The CDR3 nucleotides are TGCAGCGTTGACCTAGACAGGGGACCTGGAAAACTGTTTTTT.

The chain couples TRBV21-1 to TRBJ1-4; the D segment call TRBD1 is taken from the table without a DNA check. TRBV21-1 is shown as a pseudogene. The CDR3 loop spans 19 amino acids. The CDR3 DNA is TGTGCCAGCAACCTCCGGGACAGACGTGTAAGGACAACTAATGAAAAACTGTTTTTT. This gives the protein CASNLRDRRVRTTNEKLFF.

The V gene is TRBV5-6, the J gene TRBJ1-2; TRBD1 matches at 9 bases. CDR1 is SGHDT, CDR2 YYEEEE, per germline. CDR3 length: 14 residues. V was clipped by 4 bases and J by 4 bases; unmatched bases: 5. This CDR3 reads CASSAQGAGYGYTF. The DNA of the CDR3 is TGTGCCAGCAGCGCACAGGGGGCTGGCTATGGCTACACCTTC. The variable domain in full, with the rest retrieved from reference TRBV5-6 and TRBJ1-2, is DAGVTQSPTHLIKTRGQQVTLRCSPKSGHDTVSWYQQALGQGPQFIFQYYEEEERQRGNFPDRFSGHQFPNYSSELNVNALLLGDSALYLCASSAQGAGYGYTFGSGTRLTVV.

This clone was seen a single time. This chain links TRBV28 with TRBJ2-1, with 9 bases lining up with TRBD1. The CDR3 totals 15 residues. CDR1 is MDHEN and CDR2 is SYDVKM in the germline V gene. Germline trimming cut 5 bases from V and 2 bases from J; bases unmatched to any gene: 4. The DNA of the CDR3 is TGTGCCAGCAGTATCGGACAGGGGACCTACAATGAGCAGTTCTTC. This encodes CASSIGQGTYNEQFF.

The V and J genes are TRBV28 and TRBJ1-1; no clear D. Germline V gives CDR1 MDHEN, CDR2 SYDVKM. The V and J ends lost 5 bases and 1 base respectively, with 11 bases between them. The CDR3 extends over 14 amino acids. The DNA for the CDR3 is TGTGCCAGCAGTCCGCACCGAGGGAACACTGAAGCTTTCTTT. It translates to CASSPHRGNTEAFF.

This chain connects TRBV6-6 to TRBJ1-5; 8 bases agree with TRBD1. This CDR3 region has 14 residues. J lost 5 bases, V lost 8 bases, and 8 bases had no gene match. CDR1 MNHNY and CDR2 SVGAGI come from the germline V gene (reference sequence). CDR3 region: CASLEQGDHQPQHF. In nucleotides, the CDR3 is TGTGCCAGCCTGGAACAGGGGGACCATCAGCCCCAGCATTTT.

This chain links TRBV7-9 with TRBJ1-5; unclear D gene. The CDR3 totals 16 residues. Germline V gene lookup returns CDR1 SEHNR and CDR2 FQNEAQ (reference sequence). The V gene lost 1 base and the J gene lost 0 bases, with 10 bases spanning the gap. For the CDR3, the DNA is TGTGCCAGCAGCTTAGGGGGTCACTATAGCAATCAGCCCCAGCATTTT. Its translation: CASSLGGHYSNQPQHF.

This clone was found a few times. For the CDR3, the DNA is TGTGCCAGCAGCCAAGTCTCTGGCGGGCAAGCTTTCTTT. Translation gives CASSQVSGGQAFF. This chain uses TRBV14 with TRBJ1-1; D is unclear. CDR1 is SGHDN, CDR2 FVKESK, per germline. V lost 1 base and J lost 9, with 12 bases in between. This CDR3 contains 13 residues.

The chain has TRBV7-3 and TRBJ2-2; 14 bases match TRBD2. CDR1 is SGHTA, CDR2 FQGTGA, per germline. The CDR3 has 16 amino acids. The ends lost 2 bases at V and 4 bases at J; junction bases unmatched: 0. The CDR3 sequence: CASSLGTSGSTGELFF. The CDR3 DNA follows: TGTGCCAGCAGCTTAGGGACTAGCGGGAGCACCGGGGAGCTGTTTTTT.

The sample holds one count of this clone. The J gene is TRBJ1-1, the V gene TRBV10-3, with 7 bases lining up with TRBD1. Trimming cost V 4 bases and J 0 bases; bases outside gene matches: 5. The length of the CDR3 is 15 residues. Germline V CDR1 and CDR2: ENHRY, SYGVKD. CDR3 sequence reads: CAISAQTGLNTEAFF. In nucleotides, the CDR3 is TGTGCCATCAGTGCCCAGACAGGGCTGAACACTGAAGCTTTCTTT.

The J gene is TRBJ1-4, the V gene TRBV21-1; whether TRBD1, the table's D call, matches the DNA was not checked. TRBV21-1 is marked as a pseudogene. The CDR3 runs to 15 residues. The CDR3 here is CASSKLVTVNEKLFF. In DNA form, the CDR3 reads TGTGCCAGCAGCAAATTAGTGACAGTTAATGAAAAACTGTTTTTT.